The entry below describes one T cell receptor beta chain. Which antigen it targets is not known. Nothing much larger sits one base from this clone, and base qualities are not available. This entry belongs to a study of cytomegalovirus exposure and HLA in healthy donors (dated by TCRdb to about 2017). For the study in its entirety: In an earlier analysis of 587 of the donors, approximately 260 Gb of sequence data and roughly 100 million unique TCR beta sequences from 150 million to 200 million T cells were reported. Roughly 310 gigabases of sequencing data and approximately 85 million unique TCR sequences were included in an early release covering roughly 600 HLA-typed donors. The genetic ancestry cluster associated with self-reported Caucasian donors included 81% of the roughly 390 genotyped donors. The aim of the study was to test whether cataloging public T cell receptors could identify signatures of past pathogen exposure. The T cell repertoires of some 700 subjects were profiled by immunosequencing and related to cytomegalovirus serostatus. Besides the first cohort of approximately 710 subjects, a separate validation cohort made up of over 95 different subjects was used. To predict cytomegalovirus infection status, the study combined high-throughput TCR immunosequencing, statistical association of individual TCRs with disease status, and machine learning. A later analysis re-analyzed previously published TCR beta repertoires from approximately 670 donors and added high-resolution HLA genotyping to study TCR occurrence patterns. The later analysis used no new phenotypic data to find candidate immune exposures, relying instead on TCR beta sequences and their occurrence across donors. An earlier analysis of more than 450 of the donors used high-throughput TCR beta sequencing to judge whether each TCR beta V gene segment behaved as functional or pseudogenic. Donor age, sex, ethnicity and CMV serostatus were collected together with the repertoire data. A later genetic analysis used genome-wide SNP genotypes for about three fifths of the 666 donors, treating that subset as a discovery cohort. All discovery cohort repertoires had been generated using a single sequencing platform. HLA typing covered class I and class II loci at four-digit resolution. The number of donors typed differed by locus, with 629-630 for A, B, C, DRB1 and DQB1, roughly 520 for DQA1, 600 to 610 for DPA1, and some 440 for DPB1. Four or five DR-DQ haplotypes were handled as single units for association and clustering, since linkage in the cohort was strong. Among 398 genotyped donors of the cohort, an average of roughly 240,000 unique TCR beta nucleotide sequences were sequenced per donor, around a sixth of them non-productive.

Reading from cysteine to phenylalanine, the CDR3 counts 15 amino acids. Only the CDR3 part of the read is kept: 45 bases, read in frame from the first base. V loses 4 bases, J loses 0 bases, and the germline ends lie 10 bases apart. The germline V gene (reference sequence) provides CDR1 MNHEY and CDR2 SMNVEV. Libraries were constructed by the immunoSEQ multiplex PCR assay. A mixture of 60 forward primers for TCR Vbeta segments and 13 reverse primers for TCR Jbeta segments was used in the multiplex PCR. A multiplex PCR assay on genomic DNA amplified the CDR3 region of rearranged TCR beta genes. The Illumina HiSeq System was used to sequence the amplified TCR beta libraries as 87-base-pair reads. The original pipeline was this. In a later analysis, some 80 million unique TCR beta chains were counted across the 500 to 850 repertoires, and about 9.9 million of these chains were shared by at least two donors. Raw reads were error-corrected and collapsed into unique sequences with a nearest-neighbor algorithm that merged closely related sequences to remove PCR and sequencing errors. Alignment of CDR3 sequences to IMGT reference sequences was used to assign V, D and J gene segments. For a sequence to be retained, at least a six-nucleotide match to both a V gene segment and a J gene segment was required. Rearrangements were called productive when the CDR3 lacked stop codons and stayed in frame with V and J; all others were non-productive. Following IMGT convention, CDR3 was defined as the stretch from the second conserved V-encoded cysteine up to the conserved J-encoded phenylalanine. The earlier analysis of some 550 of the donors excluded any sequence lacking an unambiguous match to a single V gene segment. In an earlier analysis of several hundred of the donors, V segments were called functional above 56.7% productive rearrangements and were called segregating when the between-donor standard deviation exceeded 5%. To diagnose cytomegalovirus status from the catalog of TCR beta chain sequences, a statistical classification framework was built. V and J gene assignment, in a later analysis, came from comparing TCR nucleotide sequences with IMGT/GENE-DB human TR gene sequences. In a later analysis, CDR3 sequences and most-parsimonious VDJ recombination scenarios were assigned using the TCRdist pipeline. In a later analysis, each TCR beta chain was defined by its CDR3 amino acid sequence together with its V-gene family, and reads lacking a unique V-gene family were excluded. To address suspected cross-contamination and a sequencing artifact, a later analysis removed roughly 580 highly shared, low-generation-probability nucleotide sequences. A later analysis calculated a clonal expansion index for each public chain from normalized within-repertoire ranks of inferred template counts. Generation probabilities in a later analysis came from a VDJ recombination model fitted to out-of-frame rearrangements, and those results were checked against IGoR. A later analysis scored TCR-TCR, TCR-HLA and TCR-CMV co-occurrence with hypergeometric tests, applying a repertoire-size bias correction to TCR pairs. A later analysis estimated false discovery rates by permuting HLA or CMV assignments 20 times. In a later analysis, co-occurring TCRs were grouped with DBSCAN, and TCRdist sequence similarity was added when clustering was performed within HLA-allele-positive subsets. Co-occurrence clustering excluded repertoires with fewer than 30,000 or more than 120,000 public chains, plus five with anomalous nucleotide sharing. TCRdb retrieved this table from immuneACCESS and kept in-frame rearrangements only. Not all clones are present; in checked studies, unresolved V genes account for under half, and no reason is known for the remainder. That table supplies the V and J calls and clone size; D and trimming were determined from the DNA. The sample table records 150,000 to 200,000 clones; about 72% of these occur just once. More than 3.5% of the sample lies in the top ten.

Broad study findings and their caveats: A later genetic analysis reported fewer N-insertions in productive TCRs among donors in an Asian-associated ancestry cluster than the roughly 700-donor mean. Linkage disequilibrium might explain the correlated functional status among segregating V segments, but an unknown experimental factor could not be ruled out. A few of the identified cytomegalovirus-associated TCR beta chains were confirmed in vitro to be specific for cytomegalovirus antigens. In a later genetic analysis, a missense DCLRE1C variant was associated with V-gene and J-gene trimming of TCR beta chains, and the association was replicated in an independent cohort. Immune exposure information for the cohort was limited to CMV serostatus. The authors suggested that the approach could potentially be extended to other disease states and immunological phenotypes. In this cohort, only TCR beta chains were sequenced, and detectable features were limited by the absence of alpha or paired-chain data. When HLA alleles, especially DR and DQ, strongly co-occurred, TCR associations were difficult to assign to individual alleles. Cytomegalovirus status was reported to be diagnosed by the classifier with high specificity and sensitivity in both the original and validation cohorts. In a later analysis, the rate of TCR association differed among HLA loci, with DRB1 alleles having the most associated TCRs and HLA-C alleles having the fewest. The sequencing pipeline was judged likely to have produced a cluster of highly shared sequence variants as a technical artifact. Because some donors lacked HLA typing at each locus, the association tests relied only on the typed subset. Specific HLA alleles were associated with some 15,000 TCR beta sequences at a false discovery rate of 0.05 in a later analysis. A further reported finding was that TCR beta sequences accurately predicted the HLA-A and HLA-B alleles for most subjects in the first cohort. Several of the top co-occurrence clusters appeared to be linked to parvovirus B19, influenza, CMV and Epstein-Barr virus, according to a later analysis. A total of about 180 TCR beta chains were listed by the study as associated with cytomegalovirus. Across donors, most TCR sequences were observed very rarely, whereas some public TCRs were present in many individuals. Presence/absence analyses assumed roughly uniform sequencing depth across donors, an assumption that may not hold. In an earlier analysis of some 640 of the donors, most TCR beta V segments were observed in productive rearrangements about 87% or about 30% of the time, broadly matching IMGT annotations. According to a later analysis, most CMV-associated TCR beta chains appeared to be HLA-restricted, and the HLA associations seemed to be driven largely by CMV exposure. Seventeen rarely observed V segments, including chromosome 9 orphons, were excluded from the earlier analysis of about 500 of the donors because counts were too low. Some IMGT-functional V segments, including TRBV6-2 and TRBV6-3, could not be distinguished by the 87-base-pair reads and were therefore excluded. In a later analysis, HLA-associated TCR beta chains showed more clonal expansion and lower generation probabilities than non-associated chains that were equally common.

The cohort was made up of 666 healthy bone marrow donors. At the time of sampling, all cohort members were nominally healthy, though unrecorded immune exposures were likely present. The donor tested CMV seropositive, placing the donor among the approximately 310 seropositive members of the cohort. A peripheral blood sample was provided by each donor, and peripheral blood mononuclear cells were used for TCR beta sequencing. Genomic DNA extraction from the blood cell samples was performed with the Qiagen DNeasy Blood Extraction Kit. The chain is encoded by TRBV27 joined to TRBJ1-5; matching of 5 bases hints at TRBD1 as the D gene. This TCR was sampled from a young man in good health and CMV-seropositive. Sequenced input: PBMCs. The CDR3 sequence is CASSSRTHSNQPQHF. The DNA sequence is TGTGCCAGCAGTTCAAGGACACATAGCAATCAGCCCCAGCATTTT.